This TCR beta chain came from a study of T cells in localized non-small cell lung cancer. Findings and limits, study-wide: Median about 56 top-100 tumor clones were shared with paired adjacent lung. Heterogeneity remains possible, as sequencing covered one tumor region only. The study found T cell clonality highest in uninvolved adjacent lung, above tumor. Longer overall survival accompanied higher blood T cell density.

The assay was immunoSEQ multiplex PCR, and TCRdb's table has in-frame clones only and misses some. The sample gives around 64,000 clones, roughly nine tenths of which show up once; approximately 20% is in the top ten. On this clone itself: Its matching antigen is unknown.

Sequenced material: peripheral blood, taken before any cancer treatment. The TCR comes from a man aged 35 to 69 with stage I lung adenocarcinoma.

This CDR3 is CASSGYLGQRATDTQYF. The CDR3 DNA is TGTGCCAGCAGCGGGTACCTCGGCCAGAGGGCCACAGATACGCAGTATTTT. J is TRBJ2-3 and V is TRBV9, with a tentative D call TRBD2 (5 bases). V was clipped by 3 bases and J by 2 bases, with 19 bases between them. Germline V lookup: CDR1 SGDLS, CDR2 YYNGEE. The CDR3 sequence is 17 residues long.